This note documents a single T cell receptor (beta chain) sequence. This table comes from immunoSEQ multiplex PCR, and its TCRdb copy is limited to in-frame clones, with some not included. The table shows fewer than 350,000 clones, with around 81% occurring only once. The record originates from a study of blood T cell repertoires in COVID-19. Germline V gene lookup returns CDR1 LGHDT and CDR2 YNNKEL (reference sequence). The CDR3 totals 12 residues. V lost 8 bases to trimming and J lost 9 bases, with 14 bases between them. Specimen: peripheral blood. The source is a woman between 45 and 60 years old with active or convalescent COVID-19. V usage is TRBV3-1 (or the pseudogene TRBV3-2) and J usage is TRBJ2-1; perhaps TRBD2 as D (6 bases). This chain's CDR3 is CASATRVGEQFF. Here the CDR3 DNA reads TGTGCCAGCGCGACTAGAGTCGGTGAGCAGTTCTTC.